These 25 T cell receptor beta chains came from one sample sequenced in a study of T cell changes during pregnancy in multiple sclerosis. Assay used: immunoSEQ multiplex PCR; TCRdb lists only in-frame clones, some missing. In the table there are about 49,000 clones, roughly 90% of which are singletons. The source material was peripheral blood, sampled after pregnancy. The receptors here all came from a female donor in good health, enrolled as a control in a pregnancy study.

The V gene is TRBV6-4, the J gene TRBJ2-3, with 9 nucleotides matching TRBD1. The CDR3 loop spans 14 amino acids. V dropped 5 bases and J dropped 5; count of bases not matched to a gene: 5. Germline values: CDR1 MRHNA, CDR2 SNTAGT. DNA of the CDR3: TGTGCCAGCAGTAAGGGACAGGGCGGAGATACGCAGTATTTT. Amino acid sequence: CASSKGQGGDTQYF.

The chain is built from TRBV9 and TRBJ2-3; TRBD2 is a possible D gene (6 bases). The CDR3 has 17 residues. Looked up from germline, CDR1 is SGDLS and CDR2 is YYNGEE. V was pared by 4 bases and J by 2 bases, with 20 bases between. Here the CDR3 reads CASSSPPGGTDTDTQYF. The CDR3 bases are TGTGCCAGCAGCTCTCCCCCGGGCGGGACTGACACAGATACGCAGTATTTT.

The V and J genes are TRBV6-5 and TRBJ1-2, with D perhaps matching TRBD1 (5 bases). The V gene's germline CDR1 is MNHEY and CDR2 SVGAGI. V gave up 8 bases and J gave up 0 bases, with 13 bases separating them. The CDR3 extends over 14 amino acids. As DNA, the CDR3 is TGTGCCAGCGGTGACAGACCATCTAACTATGGCTACACCTTC. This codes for CASGDRPSNYGYTF.

As DNA, the CDR3 is TGTGCCAGCTCACCACCACAGGGGGCCGTCACCGGGGAGCTGTTTTTT. As protein: CASSPPQGAVTGELFF. This chain links TRBV18 with TRBJ2-2; 9 bases are shared with TRBD1. Germline values: CDR1 KGHSH, CDR2 LQKENI. CDR3 size: 16 residues. Unmatched junction bases numbered 3, after V lost 0 bases and J lost 4 bases. Combining the CDR3 with reference TRBV18 and TRBJ2-2 gives the whole variable domain NAGVMQNPRHLVRRRGQEARLRCSPMKGHSHVYWYRQLPEEGLKFMVYLQKENIIDESGMPKERFSAEFPKEGPSILRIQQVVRGDSAAYFCASSPPQGAVTGELFFGEGSRLTVL.

Here the CDR3 DNA reads TGTGCCAGCAGGACAGGTGGGGACTCACCCCTCCACTTT. Translating gives CASRTGGDSPLHF. The rearrangement uses TRBV7-3 and TRBJ1-6; D possibly corresponds to TRBD1 (6 bases). CDR3 length: 13 residues. The V end was cut by 6 bases, the J end by 10 bases, with 13 bases between. The V gene's germline CDR1 is SGHTA and CDR2 FQGTGA. The whole variable domain, filled in from reference TRBV7-3 and TRBJ1-6, reads GAGVSQTPSNKVTEKGKYVELRCDPISGHTALYWYRQSLGQGPEFLIYFQGTGAADDSGLPNDRFFAVRPEGSVSTLKIQRTERGDSAVYLCASRTGGDSPLHFGNGTRLTVT.

For the CDR3, the DNA is TGTGCCAGATCTCCCGGTAGCTCCTACAATGAGCAGTTCTTC. Its protein is CARSPGSSYNEQFF. The rearrangement joins TRBV30 to TRBJ2-1; D call uncertain. This CDR3 has 14 residues. The V end was cut by 8 bases, the J end by 0 bases, with 14 bases between. The germline V gene has CDR1 GTSNPN and CDR2 SVGIG (reference sequence).

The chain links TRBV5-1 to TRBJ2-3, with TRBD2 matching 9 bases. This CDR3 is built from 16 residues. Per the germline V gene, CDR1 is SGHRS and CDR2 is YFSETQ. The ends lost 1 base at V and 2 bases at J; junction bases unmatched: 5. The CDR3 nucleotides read TGCGCCAGCAGCTTGACTAGCGGGCGAAACACAGATACGCAGTATTTT. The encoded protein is CASSLTSGRNTDTQYF.

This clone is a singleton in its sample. CDR3 loop: CASSPVNEQFF. For the CDR3, the DNA is TGTGCCAGCAGCCCGGTCAATGAGCAGTTCTTC. The gene calls are TRBV7-2 and TRBJ2-1, with no clear D. The CDR3 sequence is 11 residues long. V lost 5 bases and J 6 bases, leaving 5 bases between the germline ends. CDR1 SGHTA and CDR2 FQGNSA come from the germline V gene.

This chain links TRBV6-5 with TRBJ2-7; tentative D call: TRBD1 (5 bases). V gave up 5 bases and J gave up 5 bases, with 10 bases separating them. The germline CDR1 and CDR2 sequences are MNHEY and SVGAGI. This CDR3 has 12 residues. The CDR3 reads CASSDRGDEQYF. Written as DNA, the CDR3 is TGTGCCAGCAGTGACAGAGGAGACGAGCAGTACTTC.

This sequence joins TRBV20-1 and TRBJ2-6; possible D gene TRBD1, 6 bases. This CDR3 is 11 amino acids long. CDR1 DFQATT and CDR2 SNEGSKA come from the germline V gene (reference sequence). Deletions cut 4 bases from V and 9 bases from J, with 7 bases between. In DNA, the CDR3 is TGCAGTGCTAACAGGGTCAACGTCCTGACTTTC. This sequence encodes CSANRVNVLTF.

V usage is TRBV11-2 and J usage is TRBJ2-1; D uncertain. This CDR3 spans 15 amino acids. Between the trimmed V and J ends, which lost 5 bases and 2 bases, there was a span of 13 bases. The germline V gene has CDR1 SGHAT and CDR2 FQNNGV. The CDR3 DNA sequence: TGTGCCAGCAGCGCCGGTGTACTGACCTACAATGAGCAGTTCTTC. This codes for CASSAGVLTYNEQFF.

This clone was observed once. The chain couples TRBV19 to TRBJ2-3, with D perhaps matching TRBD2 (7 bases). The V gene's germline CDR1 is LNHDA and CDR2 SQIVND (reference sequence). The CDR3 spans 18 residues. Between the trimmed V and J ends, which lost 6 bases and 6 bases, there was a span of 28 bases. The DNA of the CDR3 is TGTGCCAGTAGATCCTCTGAGGGGGGGATAGCGGACGAGGATACGCAGTATTTT. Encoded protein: CASRSSEGGIADEDTQYF.

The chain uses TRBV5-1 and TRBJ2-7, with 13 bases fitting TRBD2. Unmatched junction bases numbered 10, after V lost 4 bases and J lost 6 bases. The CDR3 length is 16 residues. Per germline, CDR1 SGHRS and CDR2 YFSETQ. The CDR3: CASSPTSGRAEREQYF. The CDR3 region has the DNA TGCGCCAGCAGCCCAACTAGCGGGAGGGCCGAGCGCGAGCAGTACTTC.

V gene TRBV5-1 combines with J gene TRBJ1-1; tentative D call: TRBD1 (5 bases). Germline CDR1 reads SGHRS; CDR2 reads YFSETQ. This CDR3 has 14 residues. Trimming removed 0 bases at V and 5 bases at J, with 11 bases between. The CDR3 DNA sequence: TGCGCCAGCAGCTTGGGGGGGGGTGTAACTGAAGCTTTCTTT. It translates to CASSLGGGVTEAFF.

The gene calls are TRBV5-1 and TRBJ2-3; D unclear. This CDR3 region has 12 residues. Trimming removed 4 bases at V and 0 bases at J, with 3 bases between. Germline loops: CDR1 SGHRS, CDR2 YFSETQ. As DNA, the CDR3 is TGCGCCAGCAGCCAAAGCACAGATACGCAGTATTTT. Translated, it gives CASSQSTDTQYF.

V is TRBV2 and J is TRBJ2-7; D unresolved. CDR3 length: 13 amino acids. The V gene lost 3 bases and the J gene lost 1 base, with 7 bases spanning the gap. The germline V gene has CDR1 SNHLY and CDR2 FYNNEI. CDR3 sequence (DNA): TGTGCCAGCAGTGATGGGCCGTCCTACGAGCAGTACTTC. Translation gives CASSDGPSYEQYF.

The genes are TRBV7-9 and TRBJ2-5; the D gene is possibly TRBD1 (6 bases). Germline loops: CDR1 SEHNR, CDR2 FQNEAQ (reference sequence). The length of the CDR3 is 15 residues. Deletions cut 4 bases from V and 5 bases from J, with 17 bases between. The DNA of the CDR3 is TGTGCCAGCAGCTCTAAACCTACAGGGAAGGAGACCCAGTACTTC. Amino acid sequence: CASSSKPTGKETQYF.

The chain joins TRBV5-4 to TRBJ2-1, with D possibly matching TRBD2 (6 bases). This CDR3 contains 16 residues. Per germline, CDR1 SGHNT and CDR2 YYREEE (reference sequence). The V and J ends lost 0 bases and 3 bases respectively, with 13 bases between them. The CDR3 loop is CASSLAAGGVYNEQFF. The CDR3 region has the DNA TGTGCCAGCAGCTTGGCCGCTGGCGGGGTCTACAATGAGCAGTTCTTC.

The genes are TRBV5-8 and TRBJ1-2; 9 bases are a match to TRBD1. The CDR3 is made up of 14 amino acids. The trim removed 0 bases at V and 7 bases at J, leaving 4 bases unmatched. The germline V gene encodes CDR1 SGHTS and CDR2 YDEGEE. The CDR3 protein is CASSLGDRVSGYTF. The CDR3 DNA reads TGTGCCAGCAGCTTGGGGGACAGGGTCTCTGGCTACACCTTC. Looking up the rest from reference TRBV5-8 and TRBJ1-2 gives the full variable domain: EAGVTQSPTHLIKTRGQQATLRCSPISGHTSVYWYQQALGLGLQFLLWYDEGEERNRGNFPPRFSGRQFPNYSSELNVNALELEDSALYLCASSLGDRVSGYTFGSGTRLTVV.

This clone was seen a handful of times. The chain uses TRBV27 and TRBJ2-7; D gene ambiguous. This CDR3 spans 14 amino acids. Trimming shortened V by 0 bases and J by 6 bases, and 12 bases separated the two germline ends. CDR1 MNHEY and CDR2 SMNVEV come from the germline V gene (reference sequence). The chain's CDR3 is CASSLSAFSPEQYF. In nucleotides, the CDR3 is TGTGCCAGCAGTTTATCGGCCTTTTCTCCCGAGCAGTACTTC.

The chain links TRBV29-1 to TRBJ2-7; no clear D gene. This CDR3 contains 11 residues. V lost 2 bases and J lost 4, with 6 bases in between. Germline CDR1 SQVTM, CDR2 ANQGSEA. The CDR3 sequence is CSVEKEYEQYF. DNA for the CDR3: TGCAGCGTTGAAAAAGAGTACGAGCAGTACTTC.

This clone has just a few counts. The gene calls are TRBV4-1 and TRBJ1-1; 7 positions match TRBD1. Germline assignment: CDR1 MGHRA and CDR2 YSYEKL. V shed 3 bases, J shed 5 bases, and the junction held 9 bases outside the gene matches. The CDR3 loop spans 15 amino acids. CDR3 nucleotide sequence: TGCGCCAGCAGCCAGTTGGACAGGCCCATTACTGAAGCTTTCTTT. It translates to CASSQLDRPITEAFF.

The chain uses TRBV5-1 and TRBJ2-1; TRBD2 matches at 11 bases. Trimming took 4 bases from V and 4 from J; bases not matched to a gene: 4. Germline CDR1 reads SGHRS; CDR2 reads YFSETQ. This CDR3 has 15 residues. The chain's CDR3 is CASSPLAGGYNEQFF. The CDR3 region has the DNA TGCGCCAGCAGCCCCTTAGCGGGAGGGTACAATGAGCAGTTCTTC.

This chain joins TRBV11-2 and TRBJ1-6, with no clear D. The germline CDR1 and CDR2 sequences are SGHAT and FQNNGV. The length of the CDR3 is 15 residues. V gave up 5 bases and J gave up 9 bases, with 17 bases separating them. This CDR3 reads CASSPLTGSTSPLHF. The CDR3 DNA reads TGTGCCAGCAGCCCCCTAACCGGTAGTACTTCACCCCTCCACTTT.

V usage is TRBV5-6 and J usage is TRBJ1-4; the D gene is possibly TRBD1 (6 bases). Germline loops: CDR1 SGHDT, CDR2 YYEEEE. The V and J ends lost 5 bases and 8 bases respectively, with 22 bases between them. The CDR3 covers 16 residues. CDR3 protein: CASRFGPGIGQEKLFF. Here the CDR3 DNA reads TGTGCCAGCAGATTCGGACCGGGAATAGGACAGGAAAAACTGTTTTTT.